This T cell receptor beta chain originates from a study of cytomegalovirus exposure and HLA in healthy donors. About this clone: No antigen is known for it.

The CDR3 is made up of 13 amino acids. V gave up 0 bases and J gave up 8 bases, with 11 bases separating them. Germline V gene data show CDR1 as SGDLS and CDR2 as YYNGEE. The PCR employed 60 Vbeta primers together with 13 Jbeta primers. TCRdb keeps only in-frame clones here, not all; method: immunoSEQ multiplex PCR. The sample carries some 120,000 clones, 60% to 85% recorded once. Findings and caveats of the study: A later analysis showed TCR association rates differing by HLA locus, peaking at DRB1 and lowest at HLA-C.

This receptor was taken from a female donor in good health and CMV-seronegative. Sequencing was carried out using PBMCs. The V gene is TRBV9, the J gene TRBJ1-2, with a possible D match to TRBD1 (6 bases). The CDR3 loop is CASSVVLGGGYTF. The CDR3 DNA sequence: TGTGCCAGCAGCGTAGTATTAGGGGGAGGCTACACCTTC.